These T cell receptor beta chains were read from a single sample in a study of PD-L1 blockade in urothelial cancer. Clones were read by immunoSEQ multiplex PCR, and TCRdb kept only the in-frame ones, dropping some. The data hold 57,000 or so clones, with 82% observed a single time. The sample here was PBMCs, taken around atezolizumab (anti-PD-L1) treatment. These TCRs come from a man aged 65 to 79 with urothelial cancer. Each CDR3 is given with its conserved first and last residue. D genes are given only for firm matches. Clone size, where shown, is once, few, many, or a class for clones that have expanded.

D gene: -; J gene: TRBJ2-1; V gene: TRBV27; clone size: -; CDR3 protein: CATGSSLYNEQFF; CDR3 DNA: TGTGCCACCGGGAGCTCCCTCTACAATGAGCAGTTCTTC
D gene: TRBD1; J gene: TRBJ2-7; V gene: TRBV6-6; clone size: -; CDR3 protein: CASTHGQAYEQYF; CDR3 DNA: TGTGCCAGCACCCACGGACAGGCCTACGAGCAGTACTTC
D gene: TRBD1; J gene: TRBJ2-5; V gene: TRBV5-4; clone size: -; CDR3 protein: CASSGDRGYGQETQYF; CDR3 DNA: TGTGCCAGCAGCGGGGACAGGGGATACGGGCAAGAGACCCAGTACTTC
D gene: -; J gene: TRBJ2-7; V gene: TRBV28; clone size: -; CDR3 protein: CASSLPGTGNYEQYF; CDR3 DNA: TGTGCCAGCAGTTTACCCGGGACTGGGAACTACGAGCAGTACTTC
D gene: TRBD1; J gene: TRBJ1-2; V gene: TRBV7-6; clone size: -; CDR3 protein: CASSPRTGAGYGYTF; CDR3 DNA: TGTGCCAGCAGCCCGCGGACAGGGGCTGGCTATGGCTACACCTTC
D gene: TRBD1; J gene: TRBJ2-7; V gene: TRBV5-1; clone size: -; CDR3 protein: CASSSISQGAVYEQYF; CDR3 DNA: TGCGCCAGCAGCTCGATCTCACAGGGGGCCGTCTACGAGCAGTACTTC
D gene: TRBD1; J gene: TRBJ2-5; V gene: TRBV2; clone size: -; CDR3 protein: CASSFDRGRETQYF; CDR3 DNA: TGTGCCAGCAGCTTCGACAGGGGACGAGAGACCCAGTACTTC
D gene: -; J gene: TRBJ2-1; V gene: TRBV25-1; clone size: few; CDR3 protein: CASSPQGYNEQFF; CDR3 DNA: TGTGCCAGCAGTCCCCAGGGCTACAATGAGCAGTTCTTC
D gene: -; J gene: TRBJ2-1; V gene: TRBV2; clone size: -; CDR3 protein: CASNLAHYNEQFF; CDR3 DNA: TGTGCCAGCAACCTAGCTCATTACAATGAGCAGTTCTTC
D gene: -; J gene: TRBJ1-3; V gene: TRBV2; clone size: -; CDR3 protein: CASTPEGGNTIYF; CDR3 DNA: TGTGCCAGCACCCCGGAGGGGGGAAACACCATATATTTT
D gene: -; J gene: TRBJ1-1; V gene: TRBV6-1; clone size: -; CDR3 protein: CASSESDSSHMLAFF; CDR3 DNA: TGTGCCAGCAGTGAGTCCGACAGTTCCCATATGTTGGCTTTCTTT
D gene: -; J gene: TRBJ2-1; V gene: TRBV19; clone size: -; CDR3 protein: CASSIVGGHNEQFF; CDR3 DNA: TGTGCCAGTAGTATCGTGGGAGGACACAATGAGCAGTTCTTC
D gene: -; J gene: TRBJ1-2; V gene: TRBV19; clone size: -; CDR3 protein: CASSQNRGTHYGYTF; CDR3 DNA: TGTGCCAGTAGCCAGAACCGGGGGACCCACTATGGCTACACCTTC
D gene: TRBD1; J gene: TRBJ2-3; V gene: TRBV5-1; clone size: few; CDR3 protein: CASSTDRAGSGTDTQYF; CDR3 DNA: TGCGCCAGCAGCACGGACAGGGCCGGTAGCGGAACAGATACGCAGTATTTT
D gene: TRBD2; J gene: TRBJ2-3; V gene: TRBV7-2; clone size: -; CDR3 protein: CASSLTSGSTDTQYF; CDR3 DNA: TGTGCCAGCAGCTTAACCAGCGGGAGTACAGATACGCAGTATTTT
D gene: TRBD2; J gene: TRBJ2-1; V gene: TRBV28; clone size: few; CDR3 protein: CATTSSGRTDSYNEQFF; CDR3 DNA: TGTGCCACCACCTCTAGCGGGAGGACCGACTCCTACAATGAGCAGTTCTTC
D gene: TRBD2; J gene: TRBJ2-7; V gene: TRBV2; clone size: -; CDR3 protein: CASSGGPGLERYEQYF; CDR3 DNA: TGTGCCAGCAGTGGTGGACCGGGACTAGAACGCTACGAGCAGTACTTC
D gene: -; J gene: TRBJ2-7; V gene: TRBV5-1; clone size: -; CDR3 protein: CASSSGLKSNEQYF; CDR3 DNA: TGCGCCAGCAGTTCAGGGTTAAAATCAAACGAGCAGTACTTC
D gene: TRBD1; J gene: TRBJ1-4; V gene: TRBV19; clone size: -; CDR3 protein: CASSATGSREKLFF; CDR3 DNA: TGTGCCAGTAGTGCGACAGGGAGTCGTGAAAAACTGTTTTTT
D gene: TRBD1; J gene: TRBJ2-7; V gene: TRBV6-1; clone size: -; CDR3 protein: CASSRRTGFSYEQYF; CDR3 DNA: TGTGCCAGCAGTCGCCGGACAGGGTTTTCCTACGAGCAGTACTTC
D gene: -; J gene: TRBJ2-2; V gene: TRBV28; clone size: -; CDR3 protein: CASSPLRLVRGTGELFF; CDR3 DNA: TGTGCCAGCAGTCCACTAAGACTGGTGCGAGGGACCGGGGAGCTGTTTTTT
D gene: TRBD1; J gene: TRBJ1-4; V gene: TRBV30; clone size: -; CDR3 protein: CAWSYPGQGDEKLFF; CDR3 DNA: TGTGCCTGGAGTTATCCGGGACAGGGGGATGAAAAACTGTTTTTT
D gene: -; J gene: TRBJ2-3; V gene: TRBV15; clone size: -; CDR3 protein: CATSRRDTQYF; CDR3 DNA: TGTGCCACCAGCAGACGAGATACGCAGTATTTT
D gene: TRBD1; J gene: TRBJ1-1; V gene: TRBV5-1; clone size: -; CDR3 protein: CASSSRTGDVAEAFF; CDR3 DNA: TGCGCCAGCAGCTCAAGGACAGGCGACGTCGCTGAAGCTTTCTTT
D gene: -; J gene: TRBJ2-7; V gene: TRBV27; clone size: -; CDR3 protein: CASRGGTYEQYF; CDR3 DNA: TGTGCCAGCAGGGGGGGAACCTACGAGCAGTACTTC